What follows is one T cell receptor (beta chain) and its context. Its matching antigen is unknown. These data belong to a study of OX40 agonist ivuxolimab in advanced cancers. Looking at the study overall: Ivuxolimab is an agonistic anti-OX40 (CD134) antibody, and patients were treated with it. The dose-escalation group included hepatocellular carcinoma, melanoma, renal cell carcinoma and head and neck cancer. Study findings and constraints: In the 0.1 to 3.0 mg/kg range, CD4+ and CD8+ blood T cells had expanded clonally by week 6. The mean number of expanded clones was higher in CD8+ T cells than in CD4+.

The table came from immunoSEQ multiplex PCR; TCRdb's copy has only in-frame clones and leaves some out. Of approximately 70,000 clones listed, around 86% were seen once; the top ten hold roughly 0.4%. Between the trimmed V and J ends, which lost 1 base and 5 bases, there was a span of 17 bases. The germline V gene has CDR1 SGHVS and CDR2 FQNEAQ. CDR3 length: 16 amino acids. The chain employs TRBV7-8 and TRBJ2-5; D remains ambiguous. The TCR was taken from an adult with an advanced solid tumor such as melanoma, head and neck, liver or kidney cancer. Sequences were derived from CD4+ or CD8+ T cells sorted from blood, sampled in a trial of the OX40 agonist ivuxolimab. The CDR3 nucleotides are TGTGCCAGCAGCTTAGATAGGACCTCCACGGGCGAGACCCAGTACTTC. Protein product: CASSLDRTSTGETQYF.